Listed here is a single TCR beta chain. This CDR3 is 15 amino acids long. Germline V CDR1 and CDR2: SGHAT, FQNNGV. Trimming shortened V by 0 bases and J by 3 bases, and 11 bases separated the two germline ends. Clones were read by immunoSEQ multiplex PCR, and TCRdb kept only the in-frame ones, dropping some. This sample has fewer than 40,000 clones, with approximately 89% found just once. These data come from a study of OX40 agonist ivuxolimab in advanced cancers. Study background: Ivuxolimab, an antibody that agonizes OX40 (CD134), was administered to the patients.

Exclusion of a patient followed from autoimmune disease history or systemic immunosuppression. Sequenced material: CD4+ or CD8+ T cells sorted from blood, taken in a trial of the OX40 agonist ivuxolimab. J is TRBJ1-2 and V is TRBV11-2; possible D gene TRBD1, 5 bases. The source of this sequence is an adult with an advanced solid tumor such as melanoma, head and neck, liver or kidney cancer. The CDR3 sequence: CASSLDFRGDYGYTF. CDR3 DNA sequence: TGTGCCAGCAGCTTAGATTTTCGGGGGGACTATGGCTACACCTTC.